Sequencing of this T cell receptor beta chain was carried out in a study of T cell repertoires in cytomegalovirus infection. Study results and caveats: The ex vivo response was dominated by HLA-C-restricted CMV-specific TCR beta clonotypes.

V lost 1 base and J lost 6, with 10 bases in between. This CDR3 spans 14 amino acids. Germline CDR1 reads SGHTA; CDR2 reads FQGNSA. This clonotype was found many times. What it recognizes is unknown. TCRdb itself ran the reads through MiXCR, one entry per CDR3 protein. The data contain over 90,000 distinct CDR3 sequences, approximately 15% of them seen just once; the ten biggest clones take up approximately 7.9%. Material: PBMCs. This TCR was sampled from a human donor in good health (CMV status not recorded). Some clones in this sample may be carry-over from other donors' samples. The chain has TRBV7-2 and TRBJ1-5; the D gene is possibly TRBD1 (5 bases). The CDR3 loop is CASSLDRGGQPQHF. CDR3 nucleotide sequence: TGTGCCAGCAGCTTAGATAGGGGAGGTCAGCCCCAGCATTTT.